This T cell receptor beta chain appears in the sequencing data of a study of blood T cells in healthy people across ages. A sample-barcoded 5' primer and a J-beta primer mix were used in a second PCR of roughly 7 to 12 cycles. Each cDNA molecule was tagged by a template-switch adaptor that had 12 random nucleotides. Using its own MiXCR run on the 5' RACE reads, TCRdb lists one record per CDR3 protein. Of hundreds of thousands of distinct CDR3 sequences in the sample, 29% were seen once. From germline, CDR1 is SNHLY and CDR2 FYNNEI. CDR3 length equals 13 residues. V dropped 8 bases and J dropped 8 bases, with 18 bases sitting between them.

The source of this sequence is a woman older than 75 in good health. The chain employs TRBV2 and TRBJ1-2; the D gene is possibly TRBD1 (5 bases). Sequenced input: blood. The chain's CDR3 is CASSQEARGGYTF. The CDR3 bases are TGTGCCAGCTCCCAGGAAGCCCGGGGGGGCTACACCTTC.